This TCR beta chain is drawn from a study of T cells in Graves' hyperthyroidism and ophthalmopathy. As for the study in general: The initial diagnosis was the point when peripheral blood was collected, ahead of any treatment.

The CDR3 regions of TCR beta were amplified from RNA transcripts. The TCR CDR3 was amplified in a first-round RT-PCR using the HTBI primer set. MiXCR, applied by TCRdb to the multiplex PCR reads, yields one record per CDR3 protein. Of some 800,000 distinct CDR3 sequences in the sample, roughly 37% were seen once. This clonotype was counted ten times or more. No antigen is known for it. Germline CDR1 reads MNHEY; CDR2 reads SVGAGI. The ends lost 4 bases at V and 8 bases at J; junction bases unmatched: 2. The CDR3 runs to 13 residues. Hyperthyroidism in the patients, aged 18 to 65, was newly diagnosed and under 2 months in duration. Study findings and constraints: The authors' 13 V-J model separated ophthalmopathy from stable hyperthyroidism.

Specimen: blood. The TCR was taken from a man between 18 and 29 years old with Graves' hyperthyroidism. The V gene is TRBV6-5, the J gene TRBJ1-6; 7 bases are shared with TRBD1. The CDR3 DNA reads TGTGCCAGCAGTTCCACAGGGGATTCACCCCTCCACTTT. Translating gives CASSSTGDSPLHF.